These 21 T cell receptor beta chains originate from one sample sequenced in a study of regulatory T cells in long-lasting Graves disease. The time point here: newly diagnosed GD, antithyroid drugs for less than 3 months. From PBMCs, RNA was extracted and then used to make the TCR library. Through Arm-PCR of CDR3 regions and iRepertoire HTBI primers, TCR beta libraries were built. Each CDR3 protein gets one entry after TCRdb re-called the multiplex PCR reads with MiXCR. The sample lists about 220,000 distinct CDR3 sequences, approximately 19% occurring once. These data are also associated with another study on T cells in Graves' hyperthyroidism and ophthalmopathy.

The sequenced sample was peripheral blood mononuclear cells (PBMCs), obtained at new diagnosis, from a patient treated with antithyroid drugs. The receptor set was obtained from a woman aged 30 to 39 with Graves disease.

This clonotype has a count of ten or more. V gene TRBV6-1 combines with J gene TRBJ2-5, with D possibly being TRBD1 (6 bases). V was shortened by 10 bases and J by 4 bases, with 22 bases between the two germline ends. This CDR3 contains 15 residues. CDR1 MNHNS and CDR2 SASEGT come from the germline V gene. The CDR3 loop reads CATKQIQGSGETQYF. The CDR3 DNA is TGTGCCACCAAGCAAATCCAGGGGAGCGGAGAGACCCAGTACTTC.

The chain carries TRBV12-5 and TRBJ2-2; 11 bases align to TRBD2. The CDR3 is 16 residues long. V was clipped by 7 bases and J by 4 bases; unmatched bases: 8. From germline, CDR1 is LGHNT and CDR2 FRNRAP. The DNA of the CDR3 is TGTGCTAGTGCCCAACTAGCGGGAGTATCCACCGGGGAGCTGTTTTTT. As protein: CASAQLAGVSTGELFF.

This clonotype has more than one count but fewer than ten. The chain has TRBV18 and TRBJ2-5; 12 bases align to TRBD2. The length of the CDR3 is 15 residues. Per the germline V gene, CDR1 is KGHSH and CDR2 is LQKENI. V lost 1 base to trimming and J lost 3 bases; unmatched junction nucleotides: 0. The CDR3 is CASSPRTSGEETQYF. The CDR3, as DNA: TGTGCCAGCTCACCACGGACTAGCGGGGAAGAGACCCAGTACTTC.

This clonotype was recorded at least ten times. V is TRBV20-1 and J is TRBJ2-1; 9 nucleotides align to TRBD2. CDR1 is DFQATT and CDR2 is SNEGSKA in the germline V gene (reference sequence). CDR3 length: 16 residues. The J segment lost 3 bases and the V segment lost 0 bases, leaving 6 bases of the junction unmatched. CDR3 nucleotide sequence: TGCAGTGCTAGAGATTATGCGGGGGGGGACTACAATGAGCAGTTCTTC. It encodes CSARDYAGGDYNEQFF.

This clonotype was counted at least ten times. The V and J genes are TRBV20-1 and TRBJ1-5; tentatively, D is TRBD1 (5 bases). The CDR3 has 14 amino acids. Trimming pared 3 bases from V and 4 bases from J, leaving 13 bases between. Germline lookup yields CDR1 DFQATT and CDR2 SNEGSKA (reference sequence). The CDR3 DNA follows: TGCAGTGCTAGGCTCGACAGACTTAATCAGCCCCAGCATTTT. It codes for CSARLDRLNQPQHF.

The sample holds a few counts of this clonotype. The V call is TRBV6-7, the J call TRBJ1-1, with a possible D match to TRBD1 (5 bases). TRBV6-7 is identified as an open reading frame with a role that is uncertain. The CDR3 is 16 residues long. V was clipped by 6 bases and J by 3 bases, with 20 bases between them. The CDR3 coding sequence is TGTGCCAGCAGCCACCCAGGGACGGCGGGGGACACTGAAGCTTTCTTT. Encoded protein: CASSHPGTAGDTEAFF.

Concerning this clonotype itself: A much larger clonotype is one base distant, so this may be a read error. V gene TRBV28 combines with J gene TRBJ1-1; no clear D. This CDR3 region has 12 residues. Trimming shortened V by 4 bases and J by 7 bases, and 10 bases separated the two germline ends. Germline CDR1 reads MDHEN; CDR2 reads SYDVKM. The DNA for the CDR3 is TGTGCCAGCAGTTGGAAGAGGATTGAAGCTTTCTTT. It codes for CASSWKRIEAFF.

This clonotype was seen many times. The gene calls are TRBV9 and TRBJ2-5, with 7 bases lining up with TRBD2. J gave up 6 bases and V 3 bases, and 14 bases lay outside the gene matches. Germline CDR1 SGDLS, CDR2 YYNGEE. The CDR3 is made up of 16 amino acids. The CDR3, as DNA: TGTGCCAGCAGCGACGGGAGTGGGGGGGACGTGAAGACCCAGTACTTC. This encodes CASSDGSGGDVKTQYF.

V is TRBV30 and J is TRBJ2-1; 16 nucleotides agree with TRBD2. Germline values: CDR1 GTSNPN, CDR2 SVGIG (reference sequence). Trimming at V came to 6 bases and at J to 4 bases, leaving 3 bases not matched to a gene. This CDR3 has 15 residues. The CDR3 DNA follows: TGTGCCTGCGGGGGACTAGCGGGAGGGTACAATGAGCAGTTCTTC. This codes for CACGGLAGGYNEQFF.

At least ten counts were recorded for this clonotype. The chain is built from TRBV20-1 and TRBJ1-1, with 8 bases matching TRBD1. With 6 bases clipped from V and 5 bases from J, the junction kept 11 bases outside the gene matches. This CDR3 region has 14 residues. CDR1 is DFQATT, CDR2 SNEGSKA, per germline (reference sequence). In DNA form, the CDR3 reads TGCAGTGCCCTATCCGGACAGGGCGGAACTGAAGCTTTCTTT. Translation: CSALSGQGGTEAFF.

This clonotype was seen repeatedly, ten times or more. The chain couples TRBV30 to TRBJ1-2; D gene ambiguous. Deletions cut 0 bases from V and 3 bases from J, with 5 bases between. CDR3 length: 12 residues. Germline-derived CDR1 and CDR2 are GTSNPN and SVGIG (reference sequence). Here the CDR3 DNA reads TGTGCCTGGAGTGTGCAGGACTATGGCTACACCTTC. This sequence encodes CAWSVQDYGYTF.

The V and J genes are TRBV27 and TRBJ2-1; 9 bases line up with TRBD2. The germline V gene has CDR1 MNHEY and CDR2 SMNVEV (reference sequence). The V segment lost 7 bases and the J segment 3 bases; nucleotides outside the gene matches: 10. CDR3 length: 16 residues. The CDR3 loop reads CASTWASGNYYNEQFF. In DNA, the CDR3 is TGTGCCAGCACTTGGGCTAGCGGGAACTACTACAATGAGCAGTTCTTC.

CDR3 nucleotide sequence: TGTGCCAGCAGTTTGGGGGGACTAGCGGGAGGGCCGGATTACAATGAGCAGTTCTTC. As protein: CASSLGGLAGGPDYNEQFF. This chain links TRBV28 with TRBJ2-1, with 16 bases lining up with TRBD2. This CDR3 is 19 amino acids long. Trimming cost V 3 bases and J 4 bases; bases outside gene matches: 9. From germline, CDR1 is MDHEN and CDR2 SYDVKM.

The chain joins TRBV12-3 or TRBV12-4 to TRBJ2-5; 14 nucleotides agree with TRBD2. V shed 7 bases, J shed 4 bases, and the junction held 5 bases outside the gene matches. The CDR3 has 15 residues. CDR3 DNA: TGTGCCAGCACCTTAGGACTAGCGGGAGGAGAGACCCAGTACTTC. Amino acid sequence: CASTLGLAGGETQYF.

This clonotype was counted between two and nine times. This chain links TRBV24-1 with TRBJ2-1; the D is unclear. Germline V lookup: CDR1 KGHDR, CDR2 SFDVKD. Trimming stripped 11 bases from V and 9 bases from J, with 16 bases between. This CDR3 comprises 12 residues. CDR3 region: CASQPGPGEQFF. The CDR3 DNA reads as TGTGCCAGCCAACCCGGACCGGGTGAGCAGTTCTTC.

A remark on this clonotype: One base separates it from a far larger clone, so it is likely a read error. The genes are TRBV27 and TRBJ2-3; 7 bases are shared with TRBD1. The germline V gene encodes CDR1 MNHEY and CDR2 SMNVEV (reference sequence). This CDR3 is 15 amino acids long. In DNA form, the CDR3 reads TGTGCCAGGATGACCCCAGGGGATAGGACAGGTACGCAGTATTTT. Its translation is CARMTPGDRTGTQYF.

In this sample, this clonotype turned up many times. This sequence joins TRBV11-2 and TRBJ2-2, with TRBD2 matching over 11 bases. V was clipped by 6 bases and J by 7 bases; unmatched bases: 7. The CDR3 is made up of 15 amino acids. Per the germline V gene, CDR1 is SGHAT and CDR2 is FQNNGV. In nucleotides, the CDR3 is TGTGCCAGCAGAGTTAGCGGGGGGGCCTTCGGGGAGCTGTTTTTT. As protein: CASRVSGGAFGELFF.

This clonotype was counted ten times or more. V usage is TRBV6-2 or TRBV6-3 and J usage is TRBJ1-3, with a possible D match to TRBD1 (5 bases). V was shortened by 8 bases and J by 2 bases, with 13 bases between the two germline ends. The length of the CDR3 is 14 residues. Germline V gene lookup returns CDR1 MNHEY and CDR2 SVGEGT. CDR3 sequence: CASSWDRAGNTIYF. In DNA form, the CDR3 reads TGTGCCAGCTCCTGGGACCGGGCTGGAAACACCATATATTTT.

Ten or more counts support this clonotype. As DNA, the CDR3 is TGTGCTAGTGGTTTCTCGGCGAACACTGAAGCTTTCTTT. It translates to CASGFSANTEAFF. This sequence joins TRBV12-5 and TRBJ1-1; D unclear. Per germline, CDR1 LGHNT and CDR2 FRNRAP. V shed 3 bases and J shed 1 base, with 6 bases lying between them. CDR3 length equals 13 residues.

Ten or more counts support this clonotype. The gene calls are TRBV18 and TRBJ2-1, with 9 bases aligning to TRBD2. CDR3 length: 16 residues. V dropped 6 bases and J dropped 5; count of bases not matched to a gene: 11. Germline V CDR1 and CDR2: KGHSH, LQKENI. The CDR3 nucleotides read TGTGCCAGCTCCCCAGGACTAGCGTCAGCCCACAATGAGCAGTTCTTC. Translating it yields CASSPGLASAHNEQFF.

The gene calls are TRBV5-1 and TRBJ2-3; D not resolved. V lost 1 base and J 6 bases, leaving 15 bases between the germline ends. The CDR3 extends over 15 amino acids. The germline V gene encodes CDR1 SGHRS and CDR2 YFSETQ. The chain's CDR3 is CASSLTVLGRDTQYF. CDR3 DNA sequence: TGCGCCAGCAGCTTGACGGTGCTAGGGCGGGATACGCAGTATTTT.